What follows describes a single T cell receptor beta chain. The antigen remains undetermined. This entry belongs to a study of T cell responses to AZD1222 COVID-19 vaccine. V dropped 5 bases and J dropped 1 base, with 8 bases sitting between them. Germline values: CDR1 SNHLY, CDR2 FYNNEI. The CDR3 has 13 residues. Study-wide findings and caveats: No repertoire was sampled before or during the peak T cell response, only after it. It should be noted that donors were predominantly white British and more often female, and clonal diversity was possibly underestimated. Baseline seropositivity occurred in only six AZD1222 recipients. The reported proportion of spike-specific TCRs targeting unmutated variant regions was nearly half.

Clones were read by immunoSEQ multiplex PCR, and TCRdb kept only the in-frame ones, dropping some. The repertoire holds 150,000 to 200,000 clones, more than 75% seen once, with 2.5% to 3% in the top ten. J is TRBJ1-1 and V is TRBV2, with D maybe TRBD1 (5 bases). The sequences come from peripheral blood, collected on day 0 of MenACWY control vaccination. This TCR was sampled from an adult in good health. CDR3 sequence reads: CASSLQGNTEAFF. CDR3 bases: TGTGCCAGCAGTCTTCAGGGGAACACTGAAGCTTTCTTT. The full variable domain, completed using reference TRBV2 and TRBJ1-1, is EPEVTQTPSHQVTQMGQEVILRCVPISNHLYFYWYRQILGQKVEFLVSFYNNEISEKSEIFDDQFSVERPDGSNFTLKIRSTKLEDSAMYFCASSLQGNTEAFFGQGTRLTVV.